This T cell receptor (beta chain) appears in the sequencing data of a study of Ad26.COV2.S vaccination and SARS-CoV-2 variants. Study-level information: The study gave Ad26.COV2.S intramuscularly, once or twice 56 days apart. Study results and caveats: It was vaccine recipients, not placebo recipients, who had the higher spike-specific TCR breadth. With respect to non-spike TCR breadth, vaccine and placebo recipients were similar.

Here immunoSEQ multiplex PCR was the method, and the copy in TCRdb shows in-frame clones only, minus some. The table records 350,000 to 500,000 clones, about 92% of them present only once. Treatment reported: about 20 received Ad26.COV2.S at low or high dose, single or two shots; 5 received placebo; per-sample allocation not given. Day 63 after the first vaccine or placebo injection was the time point for sampling. The donor's status was that of an adult aged 18-55 years in Boston. With regard to this clone: The antigen is not known.

The CDR3 spans 16 residues. Looked up from germline, CDR1 is SGHNT and CDR2 is YENEEA. V was cut by 5 bases and J by 0 bases, with 14 bases left in between. Source: peripheral blood, taken in a trial of Ad26.COV2.S vaccine versus placebo. The chain recombines TRBV11-3 with TRBJ2-1, with D perhaps matching TRBD1 (7 bases). The clonotype comes from a person aged 18-65 years who received the Ad26.COV2.S COVID-19 vaccine or a placebo. This CDR3 is CASSRTGLSSYNEQFF. As DNA, the CDR3 is TGTGCCAGCAGCCGGACAGGACTAAGCTCCTACAATGAGCAGTTCTTC.